This is a list of T cell receptor beta chains from one sample in a study of regulatory T cells in long-lasting Graves disease. TCRdb re-analysed the multiplex PCR reads in MiXCR, keeping a single row per CDR3 protein. The sample has around 450,000 distinct CDR3 sequences; roughly 17% are singletons. This same sample was also part of a study on T cells in Graves' hyperthyroidism and ophthalmopathy.

Sequenced material: peripheral blood mononuclear cells (PBMCs), taken at new diagnosis, from a patient treated with antithyroid drugs. These receptors came from a man between 40 and 49 years old with Graves disease. CDR3s include the opening cysteine and the closing phenylalanine or tryptophan. D genes are given only for firm matches. Expanded clones are given a class, and other clones once, few, many or no size at all.

TRBV7-9	.	TRBJ1-4	.	CASSFPGEGGEKLFF	TGTGCCAGCAGCTTCCCCGGAGAGGGAGGTGAAAAACTGTTTTTT
TRBV5-1	TRBD2	TRBJ2-7	.	CASSLGAGILGRGEQHF	TGCGCCAGCAGCTTGGGTGCAGGCATCCTGGGCCGGGGGGAGCAGCACTTC
TRBV2	.	TRBJ2-7	many	CASSEIRGYEQYF	TGTGCCAGCAGTGAAATTCGGGGCTACGAGCAGTACTTC
TRBV7-9	TRBD1	TRBJ2-7	many	CASSLYRGQEYEQYF	TGTGCCAGCAGCTTATACAGGGGGCAGGAGTACGAGCAGTACTTC
TRBV10-3	.	TRBJ1-2	few	CAISTLVGYGYTF	TGTGCCATCTCGACATTGGTTGGTTATGGCTACACCTTC
TRBV15	.	TRBJ2-1	few	CATSRGGAEQFF	TGTGCCACCAGCAGAGGGGGAGCTGAGCAGTTCTTC
TRBV6-2/TRBV6-3	.	TRBJ2-7	.	CASSYTTGDITYEQYF	TGTGCCAGCAGTTACACGACCGGGGACATAACCTACGAGCAGTACTTC
TRBV12-3/TRBV12-4	TRBD1	TRBJ2-5	many	CASSLRGRLETQYF	TGTGCCAGCAGTTTGAGGGGGCGTTTGGAGACCCAGTACTTC
TRBV28	TRBD2	TRBJ2-2	many	CASKTGGFTGELFF	TGTGCCAGCAAGACGGGAGGTTTCACCGGGGAGCTGTTTTTT
TRBV20-1	.	TRBJ1-5	many	CSARVDRNQPQHF	TGCAGTGCTAGAGTTGACCGCAATCAGCCCCAGCATTTT
TRBV5-1	TRBD2	TRBJ2-2	many	CASSLSAGGSTGELFF	TGCGCCAGCAGCTTGAGCGCGGGAGGTTCTACCGGGGAGCTGTTTTTT
TRBV15	.	TRBJ1-4	.	CATLGEEKLFF	TGTGCCACCCTCGGGGAGGAAAAACTGTTTTTT
TRBV7-9	.	TRBJ2-2	.	CASSLGQANAGELFF	TGTGCCAGCAGCTTAGGACAAGCGAACGCCGGGGAGCTGTTTTTT
TRBV6-2/TRBV6-3	TRBD1	TRBJ1-6	.	CASTIRDSAARGSPLHF	TGTGCCAGCACCATCCGGGACAGCGCCGCCAGGGGATCACCCCTCCACTTT
TRBV28	TRBD2	TRBJ2-3	.	CASSLAGLAGVVDTQYF	TGTGCCAGCAGTCTGGCGGGACTAGCGGGAGTGGTAGATACGCAGTATTTT
TRBV7-9	.	TRBJ2-3	few	CASSPSISTDTQYF	TGTGCCAGCAGTCCCTCCATAAGCACAGATACGCAGTATTTT
TRBV12-5	.	TRBJ2-7	many	CASGLANYEQYF	TGTGCTAGTGGTTTGGCAAACTACGAGCAGTACTTC
TRBV27	.	TRBJ1-6	.	CASSLLGPTYSPLHF	TGTGCCAGCAGTTTATTGGGCCCGACTTATTCACCCCTCCACTTT
TRBV12-3/TRBV12-4	TRBD2	TRBJ2-1	many	CASSYKGWRGYNEQFF	TGTGCCAGCAGTTATAAAGGGTGGCGGGGGTACAATGAGCAGTTCTTC
TRBV7-3	TRBD2	TRBJ2-2	.	CASSLQERGINTGELFF	TGTGCCAGCAGCCTACAGGAGCGGGGAATTAACACCGGGGAGCTGTTTTTT
TRBV2	TRBD2	TRBJ2-3	.	CASSVISGITDTQYF	TGTGCCAGCAGTGTGATTAGCGGGATAACAGATACGCAGTATTTT
TRBV2	TRBD2	TRBJ2-1	many	CASCAGTSHVEQFF	TGTGCCAGCTGCGCCGGGACTAGCCACGTTGAGCAGTTCTTC
TRBV19	TRBD1	TRBJ2-7	few	CASSQTGFSSYEQYF	TGTGCCAGTAGTCAGACAGGGTTTTCGTCCTACGAGCAGTACTTC
TRBV9	TRBD2	TRBJ2-7	.	CASSVASGSHYEQYF	TGTGCCAGCAGCGTGGCAAGCGGGAGCCACTACGAGCAGTACTTC
TRBV6-5	.	TRBJ2-5	.	CASSSTGKSETQYF	TGTGCCAGCAGTTCCACAGGGAAATCGGAGACCCAGTACTTC
TRBV27	.	TRBJ2-7	many	CASSQDGTSFYEQYF	TGTGCCAGCAGTCAAGACGGAACTAGCTTTTACGAGCAGTACTTC
TRBV29-1	TRBD1	TRBJ2-1	few	CSVAGTGVSYEQFF	TGCAGCGTAGCCGGGACAGGGGTGTCCTATGAGCAGTTCTTC
TRBV28	.	TRBJ2-5	.	CASSLSGVRETQYF	TGTGCCAGCAGTTTATCCGGGGTGAGGGAGACCCAGTACTTC
TRBV28	.	TRBJ2-3	many	CASSSASVSDTDTQYF	TGTGCCAGCAGCTCCGCTAGCGTCTCAGACACAGATACGCAGTATTTT
TRBV27	TRBD2	TRBJ2-1	many	CASSGVVSSGRVTYNEQFF	TGTGCCAGCAGTGGCGTGGTGTCTAGCGGGAGGGTAACCTACAATGAGCAGTTCTTC
TRBV7-2	.	TRBJ2-1	.	CASSSVQGNEQFF	TGTGCCAGCAGCTCAGTCCAGGGCAATGAGCAGTTCTTC
TRBV11-2	TRBD2	TRBJ2-3	many	CASSLVAGGPDTQYF	TGTGCCAGCAGCTTAGTAGCGGGAGGACCAGATACGCAGTATTTT
TRBV3-1	.	TRBJ1-1	many	CASSQDLGWEAFF	TGTGCCAGCAGCCAAGATTTGGGGTGGGAAGCTTTCTTT
TRBV5-1	TRBD2	TRBJ2-3	many	CASSLLASGSADTQYF	TGCGCCAGCAGCTTGTTGGCTAGCGGGAGTGCAGATACGCAGTATTTT
TRBV10-3	.	TRBJ1-4	.	CAISESTPNEKLFF	TGTGCCATCAGTGAGTCGACTCCTAATGAAAAACTGTTTTTT
TRBV6-1	TRBD2	TRBJ2-1	many	CASRPRGRGTPRSGSYNEQFF	TGTGCCAGCAGACCCAGGGGCAGGGGCACCCCTAGAAGCGGGAGTTACAATGAGCAGTTCTTC
TRBV15	.	TRBJ2-5	.	CATSGEWSETQYF	TGTGCCACCAGCGGGGAGTGGTCGGAGACCCAGTACTTC
TRBV2	.	TRBJ2-2	.	CASSGTGRTGELFF	TGTGCCAGCAGTGGAACAGGTCGGACCGGGGAGCTGTTTTTT
TRBV29-1	TRBD1	TRBJ2-7	many	CSVKETGSGEQYF	TGCAGCGTTAAGGAGACAGGGTCGGGCGAGCAGTACTTC
TRBV29-1	.	TRBJ2-7	.	CSVEEITGQSYEQYF	TGCAGCGTTGAAGAAATAACGGGACAATCCTACGAGCAGTACTTC
TRBV7-9	.	TRBJ2-3	many	CASSQGEGMKDTQYF	TGTGCCAGCAGCCAGGGGGAGGGAATGAAAGATACGCAGTATTTT
TRBV5-1	.	TRBJ2-1	many	CASSLGGVYNEQFF	TGTGCCAGCAGCTTGGGCGGGGTCTACAATGAGCAGTTCTTC
TRBV7-3	.	TRBJ2-2	.	CASSSRLNTGELFF	TGTGCCAGCAGCTCCCGGCTGAACACCGGGGAGCTGTTTTTT
TRBV5-6	.	TRBJ2-2	.	CASSLDTIGGELFF	TGTGCCAGCAGCTTGGATACTATCGGAGGGGAGCTGTTTTTT
TRBV6-1	.	TRBJ2-3	many	CASSERGGTDTQYF	TGTGCCAGCAGTGAACGCGGCGGTACAGATACGCAGTATTTT
TRBV11-2	TRBD2	TRBJ2-1	many	CASTQLAGRHEQFF	TGTGCCAGCACTCAACTAGCGGGACGACATGAGCAGTTCTTC
TRBV20-1	.	TRBJ1-4	.	CSASSTGFNEKLFF	TGCAGTGCTTCCAGTACAGGATTTAATGAAAAACTGTTTTTT
TRBV5-1	TRBD1	TRBJ1-2	few	CASTTGQGSNTNYGYTF	TGCGCCAGCACGACAGGACAGGGGAGTAATACAAACTATGGCTACACCTTC
TRBV9	.	TRBJ2-5	.	CASSVATEVGQETQYF	TGTGCCAGCAGCGTAGCTACAGAGGTGGGACAAGAGACCCAGTACTTC
TRBV28	.	TRBJ2-1	few	CASSAGLREQFF	TGTGCCAGCAGCGCAGGGTTAAGGGAGCAGTTCTTC
TRBV28	.	TRBJ2-5	.	CASSFLDGETQYF	TGTGCCAGCAGTTTTTTAGATGGAGAGACCCAGTACTTC
TRBV5-1	.	TRBJ2-1	.	CASSLGGRTPQYEQFF	TGCGCCAGCAGCTTGGGAGGTAGAACCCCTCAATATGAGCAGTTCTTC
TRBV11-2	.	TRBJ2-2	.	CASTPRSYGELFF	TGTGCCAGCACCCCCCGGAGTTACGGGGAGCTGTTTTTT
TRBV7-9	.	TRBJ2-5	.	CASSLAASLQETQYF	TGTGCCAGCAGCTTAGCGGCTAGCCTCCAAGAGACCCAGTACTTC
TRBV2	.	TRBJ1-2	few	CALKGGVHGYTF	TGTGCCCTCAAGGGAGGGGTGCATGGCTACACCTTC
TRBV5-5	.	TRBJ2-5	many	CASTRTGTGKETQYF	TGTGCCAGCACCCGAACCGGGACTGGGAAAGAGACCCAGTACTTC
TRBV19	TRBD1	TRBJ2-1	.	CASTARQGSSYNEQFF	TGTGCCAGTACCGCCCGACAGGGGAGCTCCTACAATGAGCAGTTCTTC
TRBV11-2	.	TRBJ2-7	many	CASSWTDYEQYF	TGTGCCAGCAGCTGGACAGACTACGAGCAGTACTTC
TRBV20-1	TRBD1	TRBJ1-2	many	CSSSGTGDYGYTF	TGCAGTTCTAGCGGGACAGGGGACTATGGCTACACCTTC
TRBV5-4	.	TRBJ2-1	.	CASSLVGLGYNEQFF	TGTGCCAGCAGCTTGGTCGGACTCGGATACAATGAGCAGTTCTTC